The 26 T cell receptor beta chains reported below all come from one sample, sequenced in a study of T-cell reconstitution after alpha-beta-depleted transplantation in children. Preparation of the TCRbeta library involved a method that used unique molecular identifiers. TCRdb re-analysed the PCR reads in MiXCR, keeping a single row per CDR3 protein. The sample contains around 450,000 distinct CDR3 sequences, over 9.5% of which appear only once. Sample: PBMCs, taken before TCRalphabeta/CD19-depleted stem cell transplant. The source is a child under 10 years old with inherited bone marrow failure, due to receive a stem cell transplant.

This clonotype was found many times. V is TRBV7-6 and J is TRBJ1-4, with a weak D call TRBD1 (6 bases). V lost 5 bases and J lost 3, with 13 bases in between. This CDR3 has 15 residues. Germline values: CDR1 SGHVS, CDR2 FNYEAQ. The CDR3 nucleotides read TGTGCCAGCAGCCTATTGACAGGCTCTAATGAAAAACTGTTTTTT. It specifies CASSLLTGSNEKLFF.

This clonotype was counted ten times or more. The chain is built from TRBV12-3 or TRBV12-4 and TRBJ2-1; D unresolved. CDR3 length equals 14 residues. V was trimmed by 4 bases and J by 5 bases, leaving 12 bases between them. CDR3 loop: CASSWLDLDNEQFF. In nucleotides, the CDR3 is TGTGCCAGCAGTTGGCTAGATTTGGACAATGAGCAGTTCTTC.

This clonotype has ten or more counts. The V gene is TRBV29-1, the J gene TRBJ1-5; no definite D call. The CDR3 consists of 13 residues. Germline V gene data show CDR1 as SQVTM and CDR2 as ANQGSEA. Trimming took off 3 bases at V and 1 base at J, with 7 bases between the two ends. The CDR3 coding sequence is TGCAGCGTTGAGGACGGGAGCAATCAGCCCCAGCATTTT. This sequence encodes CSVEDGSNQPQHF. Full variable domain (remainder filled in from reference TRBV29-1 and TRBJ1-5): SAVISQKPSRDICQRGTSLTIQCQVDSQVTMMFWYRQQPGQSLTLIATANQGSEATYESGFVIDKFPISRPNLTFSTLTVSNMSPEDSSIYLCSVEDGSNQPQHFGDGTRLSIL.

Comments on this clonotype: Being one base from a much bigger clone, this may be a read error. This rearrangement joins TRBV29-1 to TRBJ1-1; a weak D match, TRBD1 (5 bases). Germline assignment: CDR1 SQVTM and CDR2 ANQGSEA. The CDR3 consists of 12 residues. With 6 bases removed from V and 8 bases from J, the gap between germline ends came to 16 bases. The CDR3: CSVKGLGAEAFF. The DNA of the CDR3 is TGCAGCGTAAAGGGACTGGGAGCCGAAGCTTTCTTT. Based on the CDR3 plus reference TRBV29-1 and TRBJ1-1, the full variable domain is SAVISQKPSRDICQRGTSLTIQCQVDSQVTMMFWYRQQPGQSLTLIATANQGSEATYESGFVIDKFPISRPNLTFSTLTVSNMSPEDSSIYLCSVKGLGAEAFFGQGTRLTVV.

This clonotype was detected a few times. The V gene is TRBV30, the J gene TRBJ2-7; 8 bases agree with TRBD2. J was trimmed by 8 bases and V by 2 bases; bases with no gene match: 14. The length of the CDR3 is 15 residues. Germline CDR1 GTSNPN, CDR2 SVGIG (reference sequence). This CDR3 reads CAWSLKASGRLQQYF. The CDR3 DNA sequence: TGTGCCTGGAGTCTTAAGGCTAGCGGGCGCTTGCAGCAGTACTTC.

The chain recombines TRBV2 with TRBJ2-7; 8 bases are shared with TRBD1. This CDR3 is 16 amino acids long. Per germline, CDR1 SNHLY and CDR2 FYNNEI. V lost 2 bases, J lost 2 bases, and 8 bases stayed unmatched. The CDR3 DNA is TGTGCCAGCAGTGAACTCAGGACAGGGATAACCTACGAGCAGTACTTC. The encoded protein is CASSELRTGITYEQYF.

This clonotype was detected a few times. The chain uses TRBV10-3 and TRBJ2-3, with D possibly matching TRBD2 (5 bases). The CDR3 spans 14 residues. V was cut by 0 bases and J by 5 bases, with 9 bases left in between. CDR1 and CDR2 from the germline V gene are ENHRY and SYGVKD. The DNA of the CDR3 is TGTGCCATCAGTGAGTCGACTCGGGGAGATACGCAGTATTTT. Its protein product is CAISESTRGDTQYF.

V is TRBV5-1 and J is TRBJ2-5; 7 bases align to TRBD1. Germline trimming cut 4 bases from V and 6 bases from J; bases unmatched to any gene: 15. CDR3 length equals 16 residues. Germline V lookup: CDR1 SGHRS, CDR2 YFSETQ. DNA of the CDR3: TGCGCCAGCAGCCTTGGTTGGCCGACAGGGATAAAGACCCAGTACTTC. It specifies CASSLGWPTGIKTQYF.

This clonotype was detected a few times. This chain connects TRBV29-1 to TRBJ2-7; TRBD1 matches at 9 bases. The V gene's germline CDR1 is SQVTM and CDR2 ANQGSEA. CDR3 size: 16 residues. V shed 6 bases and J 0 bases; nucleotides not matched to a gene: 12. The CDR3 sequence: CSVLTFGTGSSYEQYF. CDR3 DNA: TGCAGCGTCCTCACCTTTGGGACAGGGAGCTCCTACGAGCAGTACTTC.

A word on this clonotype: Possible read error: a much larger clone is one base away. The chain has TRBV27 and TRBJ2-1; D not certain. The V gene's germline CDR1 is MNHEY and CDR2 SMNVEV (reference sequence). This CDR3 comprises 14 residues. V was trimmed by 0 bases and J by 4 bases, leaving 7 bases between them. The CDR3 DNA reads TGTGCCAGCAGTTTATCGCTGCAGTACAATGAGCAGTTCTTC. This gives the protein CASSLSLQYNEQFF.

This clonotype was seen more than once but under ten times. The chain couples TRBV7-9 to TRBJ1-2; 7 nucleotides agree with TRBD1. Per the germline V gene, CDR1 is SEHNR and CDR2 is FQNEAQ (reference sequence). The CDR3 sequence is 14 residues long. With V trimmed by 5 bases and J by 8 bases, 11 bases remained unmatched. DNA of the CDR3: TGTGCCAGCAGCACCGACAGGGCCCGGCAGGGCTACACCTTC. It encodes CASSTDRARQGYTF.

This clonotype was counted at least ten times. The chain couples TRBV27 to TRBJ2-3; 10 nucleotides align to TRBD2. Germline assignment: CDR1 MNHEY and CDR2 SMNVEV (reference sequence). The CDR3 is made up of 15 amino acids. With V trimmed by 5 bases and J by 5 bases, 7 bases remained unmatched. CDR3 residues: CASSLAGEIGDTQYF. The CDR3 DNA reads TGTGCCAGCAGTCTAGCGGGAGAAATTGGAGATACGCAGTATTTT.

Many counts were recorded for this clonotype. The rearrangement joins TRBV24-1 to TRBJ2-7; the match to TRBD1 covers 8 bases. Germline values: CDR1 KGHDR, CDR2 SFDVKD. This CDR3 region has 16 residues. Trimming removed 4 bases from V and 0 bases from J; junction bases left unmatched: 7. CDR3 loop: CATSENWTGSSYEQYF. Written as DNA, the CDR3 is TGTGCCACCAGTGAGAACTGGACAGGGAGCTCCTACGAGCAGTACTTC.

This clonotype appeared many times. The V call is TRBV12-3 or TRBV12-4, the J call TRBJ1-4, with D possibly matching TRBD1 (6 bases). The CDR3 consists of 15 residues. V was trimmed by 2 bases and J by 7 bases, leaving 14 bases between them. The CDR3 region has the DNA TGTGCCAGCAGTTTAAACGGCGGGGGGCGTGAAAAACTGTTTTTT. It specifies CASSLNGGGREKLFF.

There are many counts of this clonotype. This chain uses TRBV28 with TRBJ2-7; the D gene is possibly TRBD1 (6 bases). Germline lookup yields CDR1 MDHEN and CDR2 SYDVKM. The V end was cut by 5 bases, the J end by 2 bases, with 10 bases between. CDR3 length equals 13 residues. DNA for the CDR3: TGTGCCAGCAGTGCTGGGACAACCTACGAGCAGTACTTC. This gives the protein CASSAGTTYEQYF.

The rearrangement links TRBV27 to TRBJ2-2; the match to TRBD2 covers 7 bases. With V trimmed by 6 bases and J by 4 bases, 8 bases remained unmatched. This CDR3 is 15 amino acids long. The V gene's germline CDR1 is MNHEY and CDR2 SMNVEV (reference sequence). The CDR3 here is CASRGVWGGTGELFF. The CDR3 coding sequence is TGTGCCAGCAGAGGGGTCTGGGGGGGCACCGGGGAGCTGTTTTTT.

This chain connects TRBV12-3 or TRBV12-4 to TRBJ2-3, with TRBD2 matching over 9 bases. The CDR3 has 16 residues. Unmatched junction bases numbered 9, after V lost 5 bases and J lost 3 bases. The CDR3 region is CASSPTGLAWTDTQYF. CDR3 in DNA: TGTGCCAGCAGTCCCACCGGACTAGCGTGGACAGATACGCAGTATTTT.

At least ten counts were recorded for this clonotype. V gene TRBV9 combines with J gene TRBJ2-1; D might be TRBD2 (5 bases). The germline V gene has CDR1 SGDLS and CDR2 YYNGEE. V shed 4 bases and J shed 8 bases, with 13 bases lying between them. The CDR3 runs 13 residues. CDR3 bases: TGTGCCAGCAGCCTCCGGGGTAGGGATGAGCAGTTCTTC. Its translation is CASSLRGRDEQFF.

This clonotype was found many times. The chain joins TRBV5-6 to TRBJ1-1, with TRBD1 identical over 7 bases. The CDR3 runs 13 residues. The trim removed 4 bases at V and 6 bases at J, leaving 6 bases unmatched. Germline V lookup: CDR1 SGHDT, CDR2 YYEEEE. The CDR3 protein is CASSVTGAPEAFF. The CDR3, as DNA: TGTGCCAGCAGCGTCACAGGGGCCCCTGAAGCTTTCTTT.

This clonotype was recorded many times. The chain links TRBV12-3 or TRBV12-4 to TRBJ2-7; no definite D call. This CDR3 is built from 13 residues. V was cut by 6 bases and J by 5 bases, with 14 bases left in between. CDR3 sequence: CASSIAGVNEQYF. The CDR3 DNA follows: TGTGCCAGCAGCATAGCCGGTGTCAACGAGCAGTACTTC.

This clonotype was counted at least ten times. The gene calls are TRBV28 and TRBJ2-7; 10 positions agree with TRBD2. Germline CDR1 MDHEN, CDR2 SYDVKM. V lost 8 bases to trimming and J lost 4 bases; unmatched junction nucleotides: 11. CDR3 size: 15 residues. CDR3 coding DNA: TGTGCCAGCGAGGTGAGGCTAGCGGGAGAGTACGAGCAGTACTTC. Its translation: CASEVRLAGEYEQYF.

This clonotype was recorded at least ten times. The J gene is TRBJ2-3, the V gene TRBV5-1; 8 nucleotides match TRBD2. J gave up 0 bases and V 2 bases, and 5 bases lay outside the gene matches. The germline V gene has CDR1 SGHRS and CDR2 YFSETQ. The CDR3 has 16 amino acids. CDR3 loop: CASSFLTSGSTDTQYF. The DNA for the CDR3 is TGCGCCAGCAGCTTCCTAACTAGCGGCAGCACAGATACGCAGTATTTT.

At least ten counts were recorded for this clonotype. The chain combines TRBV12-3 or TRBV12-4 with TRBJ1-5; 7 bases fit TRBD1. The CDR3 has 16 residues. The ends lost 4 bases at V and 10 bases at J; junction bases unmatched: 16. Here the CDR3 reads CASSSRMTGMLPPQHF. CDR3 sequence (DNA): TGTGCCAGCAGTTCCCGTATGACAGGGATGCTCCCCCCCCAGCATTTT.

The chain combines TRBV5-1 with TRBJ2-3; D unresolved. The CDR3 is 16 amino acids. Germline assignment: CDR1 SGHRS and CDR2 YFSETQ. Trimming cost V 0 bases and J 2 bases, with 13 bases left between them. In DNA, the CDR3 is TGCGCCAGCAGCTTGGCCGGCAGCGCAGTCACAGATACGCAGTATTTT. Its protein product is CASSLAGSAVTDTQYF.

This clonotype was picked up many times. This sequence joins TRBV5-1 and TRBJ1-2; possibly TRBD1 for D (5 bases). CDR3 size: 14 residues. V was cut by 4 bases and J by 0 bases, with 10 bases left in between. CDR1 SGHRS and CDR2 YFSETQ come from the germline V gene. The CDR3 region has the DNA TGCGCCAGCAGCCCGGGGACGGCTAACTATGGCTACACCTTC. This encodes CASSPGTANYGYTF.

This clonotype was recorded many times. V gene TRBV11-2 combines with J gene TRBJ1-5, with D possibly matching TRBD1 (5 bases). The CDR3 is made up of 14 amino acids. The V and J ends lost 5 bases and 2 bases respectively, with 10 bases between them. Germline V gene data show CDR1 as SGHAT and CDR2 as FQNNGV. CDR3: CASSLGEGNQPQHF. The CDR3 DNA reads as TGTGCCAGCAGCCTGGGGGAGGGCAATCAGCCCCAGCATTTT.